Sequencing of this T cell receptor beta chain was carried out in a study of shared clonotypes between healthy human individuals. At the level of the study: Per donor, three plates held CD4 naive cells, three held CD4 memory, two held CD8 naive and one held CD8 memory. The study, taken as a whole, reports: The sharing of about 5% of naive CD4 clonotypes was seen across a few donors. Estimated richness was generally greater in naive than memory subsets.

Sorted-subset replicate PCRs used 200 ng DNA, 30,000 or so T cell genomes. The assay was immunoSEQ multiplex PCR, and TCRdb's table has in-frame clones only and misses some. The table has roughly 2 million clones, roughly 95% seen once; the top ten hold approximately 0.13%. Points on this clone: The antigen is unknown.

Sequences were obtained from naive CD4+ T cells sorted from blood. Subset indicated: CD45RA+ positively selected. The TCR sequence derives from a man between 18 and 35 years old in good health.

The CDR3 sequence is CASSSVDVWGNQPQHF. The CDR3 coding sequence is TGTGCCAGCAGCTCGGTGGACGTATGGGGCAATCAGCCCCAGCATTTT. The V and J genes are TRBV7-9 and TRBJ1-5; unclear D gene. The V gene lost 4 bases and the J gene lost 2 bases, with 15 bases spanning the gap. The CDR3 spans 16 residues. The V gene's germline CDR1 is SEHNR and CDR2 FQNEAQ (reference sequence).